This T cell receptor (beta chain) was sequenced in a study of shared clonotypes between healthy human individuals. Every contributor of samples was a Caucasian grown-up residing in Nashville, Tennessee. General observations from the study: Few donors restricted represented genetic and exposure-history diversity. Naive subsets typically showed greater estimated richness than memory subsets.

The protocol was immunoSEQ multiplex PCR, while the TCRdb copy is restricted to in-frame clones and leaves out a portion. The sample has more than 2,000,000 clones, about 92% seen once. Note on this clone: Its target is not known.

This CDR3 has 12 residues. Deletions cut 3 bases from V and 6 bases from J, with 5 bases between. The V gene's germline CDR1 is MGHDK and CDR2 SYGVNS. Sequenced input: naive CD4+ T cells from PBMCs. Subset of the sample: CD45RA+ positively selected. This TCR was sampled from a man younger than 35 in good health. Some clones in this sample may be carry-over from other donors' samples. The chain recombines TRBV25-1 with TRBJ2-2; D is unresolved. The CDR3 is CASSDRSGELFF. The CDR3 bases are TGTGCCAGCAGTGACCGGTCCGGGGAGCTGTTTTTT.